This record concerns one T cell receptor (beta chain) sequence. The antigen is unknown. The V segment lost 5 bases and the J segment 4 bases; nucleotides outside the gene matches: 9. Germline-derived CDR1 and CDR2 are SGHRS and YFSETQ. The CDR3 covers 15 residues. TCRdb's table, derived via immunoSEQ multiplex PCR, lists solely in-frame clones and lacks some. The sample holds 100,000 to 120,000 clones, roughly 90% seen once. This record comes from a study of cytomegalovirus exposure and HLA in healthy donors. For the study at large: The 120 or so validation repertoires were reported in a later analysis to have been generated on the same platform as the approximately 700 first-cohort repertoires. Findings and caveats of the study: A subsequent analysis found that TCR clusters from the first cohort also tended to co-occur in the approximately 120 validation repertoires, with around 94% of cluster scores above 0.

Sequences were obtained from PBMCs. This sequence originates from a woman under 40 in good health and CMV-seropositive. The V call is TRBV5-1, the J call TRBJ2-5; 9 nucleotides agree with TRBD1. The CDR3 nucleotides are TGCGCCAGCAGAGAATCACAGGGGGCGAGAGAGACCCAGTACTTC. It codes for CASRESQGARETQYF.